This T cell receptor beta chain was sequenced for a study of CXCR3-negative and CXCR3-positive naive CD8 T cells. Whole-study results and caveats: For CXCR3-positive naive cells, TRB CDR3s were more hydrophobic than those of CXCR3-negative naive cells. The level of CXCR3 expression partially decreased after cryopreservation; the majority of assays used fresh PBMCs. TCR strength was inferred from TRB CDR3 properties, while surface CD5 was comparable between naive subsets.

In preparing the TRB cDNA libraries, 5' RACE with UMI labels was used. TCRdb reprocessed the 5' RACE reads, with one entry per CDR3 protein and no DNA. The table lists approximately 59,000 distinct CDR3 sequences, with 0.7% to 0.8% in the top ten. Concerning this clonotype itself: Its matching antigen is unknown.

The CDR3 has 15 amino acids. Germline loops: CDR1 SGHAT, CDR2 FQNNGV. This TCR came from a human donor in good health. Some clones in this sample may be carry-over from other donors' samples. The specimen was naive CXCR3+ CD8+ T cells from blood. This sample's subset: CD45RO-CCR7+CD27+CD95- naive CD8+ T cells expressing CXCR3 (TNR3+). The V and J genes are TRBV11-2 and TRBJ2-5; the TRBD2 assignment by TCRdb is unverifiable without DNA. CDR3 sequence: CASSPGGAFRETQYF.